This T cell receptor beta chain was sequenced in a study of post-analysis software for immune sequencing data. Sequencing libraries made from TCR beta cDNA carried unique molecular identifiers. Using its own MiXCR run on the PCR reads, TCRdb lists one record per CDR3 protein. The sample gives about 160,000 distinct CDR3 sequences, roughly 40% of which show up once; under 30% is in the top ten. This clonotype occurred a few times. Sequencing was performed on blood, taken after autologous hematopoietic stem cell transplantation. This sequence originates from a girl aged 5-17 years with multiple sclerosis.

CDR3 loop: CASSARDRTYEQYF. CDR3 sequence (DNA): TGTGCCAGCAGCGCCCGGGATAGAACCTACGAGCAGTACTTC. The rearrangement joins TRBV9 to TRBJ2-7; possibly TRBD2 for D (5 bases). Trimming pared 3 bases from V and 2 bases from J, leaving 12 bases between. The CDR3 sequence is 14 residues long. Per germline, CDR1 SGDLS and CDR2 YYNGEE.